This TCR beta chain originates from a study of response to subunit inactivated influenza vaccine. TCRdb re-derived calls from the RT-PCR reads in MiXCR, one entry per CDR3 protein. The sample lists about 540,000 distinct CDR3 sequences, 20% to 25% occurring once. Germline values: CDR1 MDHEN, CDR2 SYDVKM. This CDR3 is built from 14 residues. The V segment lost 6 bases and the J segment 7 bases; nucleotides outside the gene matches: 8. Separately, the same data were catalogued under a study of T cells expressing NK-cell markers. This second study says: The authors generated TCR beta cDNA through 5'RACE template switching with UMIs. Sorted CD3+CD56+NKG2C+, CD3+CD56+NKG2C- and CD3+CD56-NKG2C+ T cells supplied TCR beta repertoires. These clonotypes also led the CD3+CD56-NKG2C+ fraction in a handful of donors.

The sequencing used CD4+ T cells sorted from PBMCs, collected about 13 days after vaccination. The sequence came from a man in his fifties or sixties who received an inactivated influenza vaccine. This rearrangement joins TRBV28 to TRBJ2-5, with 10 bases matching TRBD1. The CDR3 DNA follows: TGTGCCAGCAGCCCCCGGGACAGGGGATGGACCCAGTACTTC. Its translation is CASSPRDRGWTQYF.